This TCR beta chain was documented in a study of CD8 T cells in ankylosing spondylitis. Turning to this clonotype: Its antigen is not known.

Generation of TCR beta libraries employed quantitative 5'-RACE incorporating molecular barcodes. Each CDR3 protein is one row after TCRdb ran MiXCR on the 5' RACE reads. The sample shows 350,000 or so distinct CDR3 sequences, about 14% of them seen only once. Points from the study as a whole: What seemed typical of ankylosing spondylitis blood was a TCR beta motif built from several highly homologous variants. Reported data indicate significant enrichment of disease-linked clones within matched ankylosing spondylitis synovial fluid.

With 0 bases removed from V and 5 bases from J, the gap between germline ends came to 20 bases. This CDR3 has 17 residues. Germline lookup yields CDR1 MGHRA and CDR2 YSYEKL. The genes are TRBV4-1 and TRBJ2-7; perhaps TRBD1 as D (6 bases). The origin of this receptor is a male donor with ankylosing spondylitis or in good health (not recorded which). Input material: blood, either unsorted or a sorted T cell fraction (not recorded which). The CDR3 sequence is CASSQDYGDDRLDEQYF. DNA for the CDR3: TGCGCCAGCAGCCAAGATTACGGGGACGACAGGTTAGACGAGCAGTACTTC.